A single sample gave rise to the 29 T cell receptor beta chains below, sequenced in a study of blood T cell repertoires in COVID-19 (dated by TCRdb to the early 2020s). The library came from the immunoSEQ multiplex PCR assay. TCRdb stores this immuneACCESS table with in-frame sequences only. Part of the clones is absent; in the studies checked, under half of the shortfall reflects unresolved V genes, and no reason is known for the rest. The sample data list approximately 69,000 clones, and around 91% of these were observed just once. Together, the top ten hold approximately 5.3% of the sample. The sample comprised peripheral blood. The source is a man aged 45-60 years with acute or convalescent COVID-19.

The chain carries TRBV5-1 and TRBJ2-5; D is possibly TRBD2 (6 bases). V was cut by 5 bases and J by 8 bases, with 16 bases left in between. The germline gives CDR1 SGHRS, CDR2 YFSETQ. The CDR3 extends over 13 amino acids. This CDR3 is CASRPAGKGTQYF. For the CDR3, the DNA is TGCGCCAGCAGACCGGCGGGAAAGGGAACCCAGTACTTC.

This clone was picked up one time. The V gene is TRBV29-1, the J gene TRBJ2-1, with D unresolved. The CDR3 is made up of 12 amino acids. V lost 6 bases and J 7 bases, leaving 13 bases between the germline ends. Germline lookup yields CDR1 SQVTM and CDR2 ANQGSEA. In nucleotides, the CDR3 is TGCAGCGTCTATATCCACAGTAATGAGCAGTTCTTC. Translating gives CSVYIHSNEQFF.

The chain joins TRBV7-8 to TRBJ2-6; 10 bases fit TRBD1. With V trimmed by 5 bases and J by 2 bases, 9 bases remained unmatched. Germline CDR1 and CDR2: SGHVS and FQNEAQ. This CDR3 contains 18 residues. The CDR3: CASSQSRQGAPGANVLTF. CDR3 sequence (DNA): TGTGCCAGCAGCCAATCCCGACAGGGGGCGCCTGGGGCCAACGTCCTGACTTTC.

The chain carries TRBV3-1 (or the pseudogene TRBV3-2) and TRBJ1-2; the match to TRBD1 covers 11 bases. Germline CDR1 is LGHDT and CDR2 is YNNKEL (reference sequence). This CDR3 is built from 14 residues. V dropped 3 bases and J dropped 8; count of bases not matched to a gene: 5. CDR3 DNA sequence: TGTGCCAGCAGCCAGGGACAGGGGGTTTGGGGCTACACCTTC. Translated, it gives CASSQGQGVWGYTF.

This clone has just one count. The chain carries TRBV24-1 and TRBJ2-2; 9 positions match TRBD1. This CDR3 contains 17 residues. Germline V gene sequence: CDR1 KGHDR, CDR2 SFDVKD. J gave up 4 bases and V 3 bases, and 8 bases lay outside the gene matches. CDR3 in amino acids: CATSDASGTGPTGELFF. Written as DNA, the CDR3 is TGTGCCACCAGTGATGCCTCCGGGACAGGGCCCACCGGGGAGCTGTTTTTT.

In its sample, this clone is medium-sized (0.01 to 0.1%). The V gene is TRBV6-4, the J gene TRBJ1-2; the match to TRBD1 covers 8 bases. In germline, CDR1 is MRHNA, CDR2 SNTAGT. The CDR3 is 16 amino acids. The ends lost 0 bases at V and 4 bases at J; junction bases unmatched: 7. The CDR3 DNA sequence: TGTGCCAGCAGTGACTCTGGACAGGGCATATCCTATGGCTACACCTTC. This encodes CASSDSGQGISYGYTF.

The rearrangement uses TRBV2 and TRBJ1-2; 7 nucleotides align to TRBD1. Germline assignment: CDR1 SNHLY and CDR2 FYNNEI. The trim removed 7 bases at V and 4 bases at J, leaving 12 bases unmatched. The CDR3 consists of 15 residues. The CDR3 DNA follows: TGTGCCAGCATGGAAGTGGTACAGGGGAGCTATGGCTACACCTTC. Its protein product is CASMEVVQGSYGYTF. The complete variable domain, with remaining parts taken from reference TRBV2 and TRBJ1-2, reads EPEVTQTPSHQVTQMGQEVILRCVPISNHLYFYWYRQILGQKVEFLVSFYNNEISEKSEIFDDQFSVERPDGSNFTLKIRSTKLEDSAMYFCASMEVVQGSYGYTFGSGTRLTVV.

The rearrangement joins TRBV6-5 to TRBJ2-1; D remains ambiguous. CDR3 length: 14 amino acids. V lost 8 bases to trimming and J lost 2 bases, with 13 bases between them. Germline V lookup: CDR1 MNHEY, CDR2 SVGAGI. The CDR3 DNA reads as TGTGCCAGCTATCGGCGGAGTACCTACAATGAGCAGTTCTTC. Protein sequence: CASYRRSTYNEQFF.

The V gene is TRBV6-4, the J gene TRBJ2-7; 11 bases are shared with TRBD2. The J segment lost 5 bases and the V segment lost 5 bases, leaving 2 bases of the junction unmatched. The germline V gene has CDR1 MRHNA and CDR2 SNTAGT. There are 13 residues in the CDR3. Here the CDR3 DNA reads TGTGCCAGCAGTCTGGGACTAGCGGACGAGCAGTACTTC. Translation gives CASSLGLADEQYF.

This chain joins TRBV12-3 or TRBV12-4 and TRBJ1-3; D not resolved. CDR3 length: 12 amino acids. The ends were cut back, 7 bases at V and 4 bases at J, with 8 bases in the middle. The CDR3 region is CASTITGNTIYF. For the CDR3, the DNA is TGTGCCAGCACCATCACAGGAAACACCATATATTTT.

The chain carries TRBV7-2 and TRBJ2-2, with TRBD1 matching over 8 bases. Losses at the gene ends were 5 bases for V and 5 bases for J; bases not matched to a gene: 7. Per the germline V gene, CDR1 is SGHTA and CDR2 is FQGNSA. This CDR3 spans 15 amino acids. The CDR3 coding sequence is TGTGCCAGCAGCCAATACAGGGGGGTAACCGGGGAGCTGTTTTTT. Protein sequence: CASSQYRGVTGELFF.

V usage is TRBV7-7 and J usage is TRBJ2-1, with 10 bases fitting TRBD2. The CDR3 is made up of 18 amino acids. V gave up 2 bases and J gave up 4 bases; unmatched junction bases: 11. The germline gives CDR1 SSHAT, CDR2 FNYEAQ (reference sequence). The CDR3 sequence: CASSLSATGTSVYNEQFF. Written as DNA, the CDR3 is TGTGCCAGCAGCTTAAGCGCTACCGGGACTAGCGTTTACAATGAGCAGTTCTTC. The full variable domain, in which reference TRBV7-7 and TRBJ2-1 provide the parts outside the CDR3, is GAGVSQSPRYKVTKRGQDVTLRCDPISSHATLYWYQQALGQGPEFLTYFNYEAQPDKSGLPSDRFSAERPEGSISTLTIQRTEQRDSAMYRCASSLSATGTSVYNEQFFGPGTRLTVL.

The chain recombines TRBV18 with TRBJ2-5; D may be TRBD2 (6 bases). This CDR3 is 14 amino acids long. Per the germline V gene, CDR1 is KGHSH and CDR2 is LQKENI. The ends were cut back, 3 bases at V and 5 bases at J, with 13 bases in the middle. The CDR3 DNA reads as TGTGCCAGCTCACCGGACGTCCGGGGGGAGACCCAGTACTTC. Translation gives CASSPDVRGETQYF. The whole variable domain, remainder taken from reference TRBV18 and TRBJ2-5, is NAGVMQNPRHLVRRRGQEARLRCSPMKGHSHVYWYRQLPEEGLKFMVYLQKENIIDESGMPKERFSAEFPKEGPSILRIQQVVRGDSAAYFCASSPDVRGETQYFGPGTRLLVL.

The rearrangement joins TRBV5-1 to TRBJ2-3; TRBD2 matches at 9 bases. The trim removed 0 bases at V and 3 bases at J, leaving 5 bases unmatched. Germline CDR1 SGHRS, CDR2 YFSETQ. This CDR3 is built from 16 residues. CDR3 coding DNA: TGCGCCAGCAGCTTGGATGGCGGGAGGGTTACAGATACGCAGTATTTT. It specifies CASSLDGGRVTDTQYF.

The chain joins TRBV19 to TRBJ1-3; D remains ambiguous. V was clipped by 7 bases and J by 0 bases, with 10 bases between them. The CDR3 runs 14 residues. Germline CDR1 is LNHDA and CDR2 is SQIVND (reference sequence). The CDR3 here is CASTPGSSGNTIYF. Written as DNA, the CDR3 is TGTGCCAGTACCCCCGGGAGCTCTGGAAACACCATATATTTT.

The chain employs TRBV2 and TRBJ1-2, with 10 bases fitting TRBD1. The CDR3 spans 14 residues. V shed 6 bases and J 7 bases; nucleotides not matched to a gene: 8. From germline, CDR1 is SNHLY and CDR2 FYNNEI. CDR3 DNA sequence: TGTGCCAGCAGCGATGACAGGGGGCCTGGTGGCTACACCTTC. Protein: CASSDDRGPGGYTF.

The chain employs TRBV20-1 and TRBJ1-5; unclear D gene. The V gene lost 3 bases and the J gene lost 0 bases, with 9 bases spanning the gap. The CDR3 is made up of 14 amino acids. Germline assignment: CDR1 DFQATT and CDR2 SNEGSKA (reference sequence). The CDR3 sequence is CSASLEDSNQPQHF. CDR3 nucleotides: TGCAGTGCTAGTCTCGAGGATAGCAATCAGCCCCAGCATTTT.

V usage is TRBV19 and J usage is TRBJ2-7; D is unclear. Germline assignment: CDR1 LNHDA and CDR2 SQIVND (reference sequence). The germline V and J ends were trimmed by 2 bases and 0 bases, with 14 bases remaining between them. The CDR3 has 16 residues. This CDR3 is CASSISGGASSYEQYF. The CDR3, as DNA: TGTGCCAGTAGTATATCCGGCGGCGCTAGCTCCTACGAGCAGTACTTC. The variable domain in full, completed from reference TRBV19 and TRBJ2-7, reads DGGITQSPKYLFRKEGQNVTLSCEQNLNHDAMYWYRQDPGQGLRLIYYSQIVNDFQKGDIAEGYSVSREKKESFPLTVTSAQKNPTAFYLCASSISGGASSYEQYFGPGTRLTVT.

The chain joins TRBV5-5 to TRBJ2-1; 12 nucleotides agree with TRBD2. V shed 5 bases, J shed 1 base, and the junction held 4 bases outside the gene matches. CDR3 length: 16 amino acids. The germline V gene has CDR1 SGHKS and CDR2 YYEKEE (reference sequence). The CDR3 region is CASSIGLAGSYNEQFF. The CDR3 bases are TGTGCCAGCAGTATAGGACTAGCGGGATCCTACAATGAGCAGTTCTTC.

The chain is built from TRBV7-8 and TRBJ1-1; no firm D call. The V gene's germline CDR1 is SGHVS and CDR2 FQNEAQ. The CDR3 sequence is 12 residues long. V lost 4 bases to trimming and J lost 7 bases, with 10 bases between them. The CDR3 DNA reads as TGTGCCAGCAGCTGGAACAGTGGTGAAGCTTTCTTT. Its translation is CASSWNSGEAFF. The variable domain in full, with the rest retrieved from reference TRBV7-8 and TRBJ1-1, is GAGVSQSPRYKVAKRGQDVALRCDPISGHVSLFWYQQALGQGPEFLTYFQNEAQLDKSGLPSDRFFAERPEGSVSTLKIQRTQQEDSAVYLCASSWNSGEAFFGQGTRLTVV.

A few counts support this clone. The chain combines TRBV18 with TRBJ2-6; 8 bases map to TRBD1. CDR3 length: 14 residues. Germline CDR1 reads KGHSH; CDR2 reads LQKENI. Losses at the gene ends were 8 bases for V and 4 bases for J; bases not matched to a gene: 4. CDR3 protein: CASATGVGANVLTF. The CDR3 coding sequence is TGTGCCAGCGCGACAGGGGTCGGGGCCAACGTCCTGACTTTC.

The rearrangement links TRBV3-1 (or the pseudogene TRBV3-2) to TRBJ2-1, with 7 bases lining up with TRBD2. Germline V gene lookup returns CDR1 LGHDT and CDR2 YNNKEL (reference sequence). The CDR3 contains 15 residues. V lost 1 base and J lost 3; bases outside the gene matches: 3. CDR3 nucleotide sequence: TGTGCCAGCAGCCAAGGGGGACTAAACTACAATGAGCAGTTCTTC. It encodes CASSQGGLNYNEQFF.

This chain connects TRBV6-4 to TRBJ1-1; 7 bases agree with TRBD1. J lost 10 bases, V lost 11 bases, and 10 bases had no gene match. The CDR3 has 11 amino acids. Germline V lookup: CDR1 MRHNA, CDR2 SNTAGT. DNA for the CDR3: TGTGCCGGGCAGACAGGGTCCCCAGCTTTCTTT. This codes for CAGQTGSPAFF.

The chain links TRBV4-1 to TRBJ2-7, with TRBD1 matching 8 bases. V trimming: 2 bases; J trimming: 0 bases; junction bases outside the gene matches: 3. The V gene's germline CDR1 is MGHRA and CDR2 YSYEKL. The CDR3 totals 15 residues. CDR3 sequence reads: CASSQPGQGSYEQYF. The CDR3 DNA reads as TGCGCCAGCAGCCAACCCGGACAGGGCTCCTACGAGCAGTACTTC.

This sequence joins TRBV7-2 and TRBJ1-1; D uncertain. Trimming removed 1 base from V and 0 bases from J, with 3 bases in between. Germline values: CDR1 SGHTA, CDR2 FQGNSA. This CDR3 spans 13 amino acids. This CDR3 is CASSLGMNTEAFF. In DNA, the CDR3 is TGTGCCAGCAGCTTAGGTATGAACACTGAAGCTTTCTTT. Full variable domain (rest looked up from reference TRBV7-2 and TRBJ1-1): GAGVSQSPSNKVTEKGKDVELRCDPISGHTALYWYRQSLGQGLEFLIYFQGNSAPDKSGLPSDRFSAERTGGSVSTLTIQRTQQEDSAVYLCASSLGMNTEAFFGQGTRLTVV.

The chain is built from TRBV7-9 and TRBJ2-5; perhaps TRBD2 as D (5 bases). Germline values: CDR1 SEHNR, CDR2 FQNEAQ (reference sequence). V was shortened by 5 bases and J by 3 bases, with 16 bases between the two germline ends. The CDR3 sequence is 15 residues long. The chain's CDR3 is CASSLPTFGKETQYF. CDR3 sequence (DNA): TGTGCCAGCAGCCTCCCCACCTTCGGGAAAGAGACCCAGTACTTC.

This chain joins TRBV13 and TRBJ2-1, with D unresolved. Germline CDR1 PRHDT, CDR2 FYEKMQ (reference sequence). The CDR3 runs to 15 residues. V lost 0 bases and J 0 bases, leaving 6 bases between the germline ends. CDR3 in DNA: TGTGCCAGCAGCTTAGGAGTGAGCTCCTACAATGAGCAGTTCTTC. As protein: CASSLGVSSYNEQFF.

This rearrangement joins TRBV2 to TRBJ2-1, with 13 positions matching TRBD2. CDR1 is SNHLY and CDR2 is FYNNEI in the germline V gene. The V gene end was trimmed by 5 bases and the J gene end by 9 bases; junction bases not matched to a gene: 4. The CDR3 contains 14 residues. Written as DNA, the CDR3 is TGTGCCAGCAGTCGGACTAGCGGGAGTGGTGAGCAGTTCTTC. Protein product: CASSRTSGSGEQFF. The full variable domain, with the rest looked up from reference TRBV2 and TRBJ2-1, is EPEVTQTPSHQVTQMGQEVILRCVPISNHLYFYWYRQILGQKVEFLVSFYNNEISEKSEIFDDQFSVERPDGSNFTLKIRSTKLEDSAMYFCASSRTSGSGEQFFGPGTRLTVL.

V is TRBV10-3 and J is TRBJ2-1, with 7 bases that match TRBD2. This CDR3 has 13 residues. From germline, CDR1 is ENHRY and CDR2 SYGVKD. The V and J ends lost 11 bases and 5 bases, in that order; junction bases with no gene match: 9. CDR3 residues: CASSGEGNNEQFF. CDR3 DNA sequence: TGTGCCTCCTCTGGGGAGGGAAACAATGAGCAGTTCTTC.